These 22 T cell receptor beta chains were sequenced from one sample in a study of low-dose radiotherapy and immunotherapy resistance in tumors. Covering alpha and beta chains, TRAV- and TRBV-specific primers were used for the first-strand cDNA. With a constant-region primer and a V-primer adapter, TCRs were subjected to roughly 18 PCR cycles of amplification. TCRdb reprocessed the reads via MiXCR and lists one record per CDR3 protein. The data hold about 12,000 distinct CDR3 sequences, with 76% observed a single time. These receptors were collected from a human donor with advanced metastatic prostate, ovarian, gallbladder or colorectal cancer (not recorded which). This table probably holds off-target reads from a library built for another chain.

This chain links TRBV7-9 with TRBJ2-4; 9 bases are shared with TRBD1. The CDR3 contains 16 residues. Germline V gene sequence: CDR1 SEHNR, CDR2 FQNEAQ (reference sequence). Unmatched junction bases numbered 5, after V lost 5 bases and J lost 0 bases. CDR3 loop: CASSGTGSLAKNIQYF. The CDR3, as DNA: TGTGCCAGCAGCGGGACAGGGAGTCTAGCCAAAAACATTCAGTACTTC.

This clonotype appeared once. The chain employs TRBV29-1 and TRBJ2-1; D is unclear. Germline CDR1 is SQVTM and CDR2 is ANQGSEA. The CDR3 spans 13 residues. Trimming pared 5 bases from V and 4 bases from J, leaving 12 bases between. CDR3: CSVTRTDYNEQFF. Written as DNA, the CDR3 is TGCAGCGTTACCAGAACTGATTACAATGAGCAGTTCTTC.

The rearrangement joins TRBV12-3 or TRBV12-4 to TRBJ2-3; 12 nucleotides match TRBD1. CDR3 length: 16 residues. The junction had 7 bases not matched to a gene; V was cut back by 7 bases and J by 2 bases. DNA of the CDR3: TGTGCCAGCAACCCGGGACAGGGGGCGCTCACAGATACGCAGTATTTT. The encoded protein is CASNPGQGALTDTQYF.

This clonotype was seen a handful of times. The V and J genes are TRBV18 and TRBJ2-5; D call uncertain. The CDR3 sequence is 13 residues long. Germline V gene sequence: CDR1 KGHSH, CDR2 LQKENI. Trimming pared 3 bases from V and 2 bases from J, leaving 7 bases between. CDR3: CASSPSLQETQYF. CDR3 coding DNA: TGTGCCAGCTCACCTAGTCTACAAGAGACCCAGTACTTC.

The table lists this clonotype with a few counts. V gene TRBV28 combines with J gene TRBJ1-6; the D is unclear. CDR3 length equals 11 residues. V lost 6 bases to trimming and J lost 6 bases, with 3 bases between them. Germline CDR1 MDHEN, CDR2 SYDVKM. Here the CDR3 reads CASRSNSPLHF. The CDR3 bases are TGTGCCAGCAGGAGTAATTCACCCCTCCACTTT.

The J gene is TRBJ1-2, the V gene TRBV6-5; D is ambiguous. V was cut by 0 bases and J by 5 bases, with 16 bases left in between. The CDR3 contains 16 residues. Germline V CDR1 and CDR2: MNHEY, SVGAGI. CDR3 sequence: CASSYSIQLTAYGYTF. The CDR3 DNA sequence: TGTGCCAGCAGTTACTCGATACAACTGACCGCTTATGGCTACACCTTC.

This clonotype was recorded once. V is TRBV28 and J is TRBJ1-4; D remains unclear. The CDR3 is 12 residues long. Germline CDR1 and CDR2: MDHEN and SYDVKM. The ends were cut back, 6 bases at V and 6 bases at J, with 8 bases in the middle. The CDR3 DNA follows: TGTGCCAGCAGCCCTTTATATGAAAAACTGTTTTTT. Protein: CASSPLYEKLFF.

The CDR3 sequence: CASSQSGSSSYNEQFF. The CDR3 coding sequence is TGTGCCAGCAGTCAAAGCGGGTCCAGCTCCTACAATGAGCAGTTCTTC. The chain carries TRBV14 and TRBJ2-1; maybe TRBD2 (6 bases). Germline values: CDR1 SGHDN, CDR2 FVKESK. CDR3 length equals 16 residues. The V and J ends lost 6 bases and 0 bases respectively, with 15 bases between them. Complete variable domain (other parts from reference TRBV14 and TRBJ2-1): EAGVTQFPSHSVIEKGQTVTLRCDPISGHDNLYWYRRVMGKEIKFLLHFVKESKQDESGMPNNRFLAERTGGTYSTLKVQPAELEDSGVYFCASSQSGSSSYNEQFFGPGTRLTVL.

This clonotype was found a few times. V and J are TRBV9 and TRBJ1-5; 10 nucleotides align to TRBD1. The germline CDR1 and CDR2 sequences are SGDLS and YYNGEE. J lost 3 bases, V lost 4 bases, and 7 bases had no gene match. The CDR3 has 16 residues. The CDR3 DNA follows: TGTGCCAGCAGCCCAGGGACAGGGGCTCTCAATCAGCCCCAGCATTTT. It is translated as CASSPGTGALNQPQHF.

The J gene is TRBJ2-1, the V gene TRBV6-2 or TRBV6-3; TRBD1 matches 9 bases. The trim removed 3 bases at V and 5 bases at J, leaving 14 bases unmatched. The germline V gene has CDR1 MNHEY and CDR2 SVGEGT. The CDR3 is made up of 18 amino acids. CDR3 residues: CASSYSAWRQGVHNEQFF. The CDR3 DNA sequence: TGTGCCAGCAGTTATTCGGCGTGGAGACAGGGGGTCCACAATGAGCAGTTCTTC.

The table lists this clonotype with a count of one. CDR3 protein: CASLGGRETQYF. The CDR3 bases are TGTGCCAGCCTCGGAGGCCGGGAGACCCAGTACTTC. The chain is built from TRBV2 and TRBJ2-5, with a weak D call TRBD2 (5 bases). Germline lookup yields CDR1 SNHLY and CDR2 FYNNEI. Trimming removed 8 bases from V and 5 bases from J, with 12 bases in between. The CDR3 totals 12 residues. Combining the CDR3 with reference TRBV2 and TRBJ2-5 gives the whole variable domain EPEVTQTPSHQVTQMGQEVILRCVPISNHLYFYWYRQILGQKVEFLVSFYNNEISEKSEIFDDQFSVERPDGSNFTLKIRSTKLEDSAMYFCASLGGRETQYFGPGTRLLVL.

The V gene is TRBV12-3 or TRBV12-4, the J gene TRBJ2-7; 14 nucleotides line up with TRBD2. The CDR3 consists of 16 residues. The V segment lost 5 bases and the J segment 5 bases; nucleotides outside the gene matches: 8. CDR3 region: CASSAPGLAGENEQYF. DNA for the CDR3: TGTGCCAGCAGTGCTCCGGGACTAGCGGGAGAAAACGAGCAGTACTTC.

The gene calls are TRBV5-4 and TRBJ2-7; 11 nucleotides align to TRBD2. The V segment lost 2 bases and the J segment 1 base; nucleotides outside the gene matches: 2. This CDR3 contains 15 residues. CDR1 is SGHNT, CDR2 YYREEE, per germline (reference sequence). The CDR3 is CASSLLAGASYEQYF. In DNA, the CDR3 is TGTGCCAGCAGCTTACTAGCGGGGGCTTCCTACGAGCAGTACTTC.

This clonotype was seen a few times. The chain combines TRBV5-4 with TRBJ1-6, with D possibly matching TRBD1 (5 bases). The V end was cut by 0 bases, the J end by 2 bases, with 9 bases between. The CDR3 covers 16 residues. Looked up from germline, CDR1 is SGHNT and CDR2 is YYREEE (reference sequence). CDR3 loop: CASSLAGLAYNSPLHF. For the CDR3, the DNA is TGTGCCAGCAGCTTGGCGGGGCTTGCCTATAATTCACCCCTCCACTTT.

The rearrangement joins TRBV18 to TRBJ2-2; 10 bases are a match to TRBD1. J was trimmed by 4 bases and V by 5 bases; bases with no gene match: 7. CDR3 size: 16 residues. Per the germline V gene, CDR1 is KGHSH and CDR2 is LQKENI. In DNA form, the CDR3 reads TGTGCCAGCTCAAGAGACAGGGGGCTGACCACCGGGGAGCTGTTTTTT. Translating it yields CASSRDRGLTTGELFF. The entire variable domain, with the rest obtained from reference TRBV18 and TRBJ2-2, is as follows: NAGVMQNPRHLVRRRGQEARLRCSPMKGHSHVYWYRQLPEEGLKFMVYLQKENIIDESGMPKERFSAEFPKEGPSILRIQQVVRGDSAAYFCASSRDRGLTTGELFFGEGSRLTVL.

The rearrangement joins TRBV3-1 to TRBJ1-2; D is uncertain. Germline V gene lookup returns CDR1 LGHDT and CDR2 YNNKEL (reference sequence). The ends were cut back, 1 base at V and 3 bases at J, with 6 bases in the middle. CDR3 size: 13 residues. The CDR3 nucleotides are TGTGCCAGCAGCCAAGTGGACGACTATGGCTACACCTTC. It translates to CASSQVDDYGYTF.

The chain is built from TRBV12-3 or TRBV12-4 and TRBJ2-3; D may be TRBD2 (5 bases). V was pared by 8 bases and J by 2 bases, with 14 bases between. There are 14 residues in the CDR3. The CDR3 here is CASQERPPTDTQYF. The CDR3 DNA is TGTGCCAGCCAGGAGCGGCCGCCCACAGATACGCAGTATTTT.

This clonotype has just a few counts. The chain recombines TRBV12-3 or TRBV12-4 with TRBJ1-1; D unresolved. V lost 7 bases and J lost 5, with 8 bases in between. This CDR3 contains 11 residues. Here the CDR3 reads CASTVQTEAFF. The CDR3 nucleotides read TGTGCCAGCACCGTCCAAACTGAAGCTTTCTTT.

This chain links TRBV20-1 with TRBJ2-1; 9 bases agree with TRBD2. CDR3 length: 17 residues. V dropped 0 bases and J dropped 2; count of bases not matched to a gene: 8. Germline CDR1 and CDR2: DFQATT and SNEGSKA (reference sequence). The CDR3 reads CSARDDWREGPYNEQFF. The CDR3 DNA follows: TGCAGTGCTAGAGATGATTGGCGGGAGGGCCCCTACAATGAGCAGTTCTTC.

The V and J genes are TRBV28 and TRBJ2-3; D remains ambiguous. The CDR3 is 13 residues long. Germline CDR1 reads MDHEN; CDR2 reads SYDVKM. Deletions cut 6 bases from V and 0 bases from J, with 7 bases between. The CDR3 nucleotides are TGTGCCAGCAGCCGTGACAGCACAGATACGCAGTATTTT. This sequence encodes CASSRDSTDTQYF.

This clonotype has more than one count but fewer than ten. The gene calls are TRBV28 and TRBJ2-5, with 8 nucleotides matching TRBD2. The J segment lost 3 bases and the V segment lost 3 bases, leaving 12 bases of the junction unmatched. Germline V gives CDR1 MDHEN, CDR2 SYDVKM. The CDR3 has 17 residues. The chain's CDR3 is CASSFDPAGVRKETQYF. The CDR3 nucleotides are TGTGCCAGCAGTTTTGATCCAGCGGGAGTCAGGAAAGAGACCCAGTACTTC.

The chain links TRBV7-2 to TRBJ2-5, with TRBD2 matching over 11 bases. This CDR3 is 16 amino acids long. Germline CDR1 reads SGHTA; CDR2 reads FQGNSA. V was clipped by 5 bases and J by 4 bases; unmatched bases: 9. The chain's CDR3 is CASSPQLAGALETQYF. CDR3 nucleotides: TGTGCCAGCAGCCCCCAACTAGCGGGAGCTTTAGAGACCCAGTACTTC.